Sequencing of this T cell receptor (beta chain) was carried out in a study of T-cell memory formation after mild COVID-19. On this clonotype itself: Its antigen is not known.

Germline values: CDR1 MNHNY, CDR2 SVGAGI (reference sequence). CDR3 length: 12 residues. V lost 7 bases to trimming and J lost 2 bases, with 9 bases between them. Whole-study results and caveats: Prior to infection, memory already included some responding clones, suggesting cross-reactive memory joined.

Constant-segment-primed 5'RACE gave TCR alpha and TCR beta cDNA libraries with sample barcodes and UMIs. TCRdb itself ran the 5' RACE reads through MiXCR, one entry per CDR3 protein. Of 280,000 or so distinct CDR3 sequences in the sample, roughly 8.2% were seen once. The sequenced sample was PBMCs or a T cell subset sorted from them (not recorded which). The chain combines TRBV6-6 with TRBJ2-7; D unclear. The receptor was derived from a young man who had mild COVID-19 (a few samples of this study predate the infection). Cell type and time point are not known. Here the CDR3 reads CASTDGPYEQYF. CDR3 sequence (DNA): TGTGCCAGCACGGACGGACCCTACGAGCAGTACTTC.